This T cell receptor (beta chain) was identified in a study of shared clonotypes between healthy human individuals. Genomic DNA per cell subset filled all wells of several immunoSEQ plates. Authors' analysis steps: ImmunoSEQ sequences covered only the junction and lacked quality scores; filtering therefore differed. Assay: immunoSEQ multiplex PCR; the TCRdb copy retains only in-frame clones and omits some. D and trimming come from the DNA, and the V and J calls and clone size come from that table. This sample carries around 1.9 million clones, about 93% of them seen once, and the ten largest clones take more than 1.5%. Germline assignment: CDR1 LGHNA and CDR2 YSLEER. The CDR3 consists of 18 residues. J gave up 5 bases and V 4 bases, and 18 bases lay outside the gene matches. Terminally differentiated effector memory CD45RA+ cells were excluded from the naive CD8 cells, which were CD45RO-negative and positively selected for CCR7. Every donor, a Caucasian adult, lived in Nashville, Tennessee.

Study-wide points: Among donors, clonotype sharing was expected to be affected by sequencing depth.

Concerning this clone itself: Its antigen is unknown.

The source material was naive CD8+ T cells from PBMCs. The chain employs TRBV4-3 and TRBJ2-7, with TRBD2 identical over 9 bases. This TCR came from a man aged 18 to 29 in good health. Some clones in this sample may be carry-over from other donors' samples. The CDR3 region is CASSPSVFMAGGPHEQYF. The CDR3 nucleotides are TGCGCCAGCAGCCCGAGCGTCTTTATGGCGGGAGGGCCCCACGAGCAGTACTTC.